The rows below give T cell receptor beta chains drawn from one sample of a study of CD8 T cells in ankylosing spondylitis. TCRdb fed the 5' RACE reads into MiXCR, producing one record per CDR3 protein. The data contain a few hundred thousand distinct CDR3 sequences, 20% to 25% of them seen just once; the ten biggest clones take up 16%. Sequenced material: blood, either unsorted or a sorted T cell fraction (not recorded which). These TCRs come from a male donor with ankylosing spondylitis. Each CDR3 is given without its conserved first and last residue. Size tells how often a clone was seen (once, few, many) or the class of an expanded clone, and some rows leave it out.

TRBV29-1,TRBJ1-1,few,SVRTGPMNTEAF
TRBV2,TRBJ1-3,-,ASILDRGPGNTIY
TRBV2,TRBJ1-2,-,ASIATAYGYT
TRBV5-1,TRBJ2-7,few,ASSPGLAGESYEQY
TRBV3-1,TRBJ1-4,few,ASNTQGGNEKLF
TRBV7-6,TRBJ2-7,-,ASSLDQGATYEQY
TRBV6-5,TRBJ2-3,-,ASNRAADTQY
TRBV12-3/TRBV12-4,TRBJ2-7,few,ASSLRHMSSYEQY
TRBV12-3/TRBV12-4,TRBJ2-7,-,ASSLPGAGRYEQY
TRBV7-3,TRBJ2-1,-,ASSVTGLAGSGSYNEQF
TRBV7-9,TRBJ2-7,few,ASSWDGSSYEQY
TRBV30,TRBJ1-4,few,AWQGQGDAGKLF
TRBV4-3,TRBJ2-7,many,ASSQDQGYSYEQY
TRBV11-2,TRBJ2-1,-,ASSSSGQDYNEQF
TRBV18,TRBJ1-5,-,ASSPGTPAEQPQH
TRBV5-1,TRBJ2-5,-,ASSLESVLVETQY
TRBV18,TRBJ1-5,-,ASSPSNDRGHQPQH
TRBV18,TRBJ2-1,few,ASSPPSGSGNEQF
TRBV2,TRBJ1-1,-,ARSEHTEAF
TRBV20-1,TRBJ2-1,-,SARAGRVIPLNEQF
TRBV20-1,TRBJ1-5,-,SAGTNNQPQH
TRBV7-2,TRBJ1-6,-,ASSLFGYMDSPLH
TRBV5-1,TRBJ2-5,few,ASSTGQGKTQY
TRBV6-5,TRBJ2-6,few,ASSYRDRPSGANVLT
TRBV20-1,TRBJ2-1,-,SAGGRWANEQF
TRBV5-1,TRBJ2-5,many,ASSLEVTGQETQY
TRBV12-3/TRBV12-4,TRBJ2-3,-,ASSLGGPRTDTQY
TRBV5-4,TRBJ1-4,-,ASSLDSSAEKLF
TRBV14,TRBJ2-5,-,ASSKNQGFSQETQY
TRBV27,TRBJ1-1,-,ASSPTGLNTEAF
TRBV7-9,TRBJ1-3,few,ASSLAQGAGNTIY
TRBV20-1,TRBJ2-3,-,SARDSGTGAGDTQY
TRBV7-3,TRBJ2-2,-,ASSPDRITGELF
TRBV4-3,TRBJ2-7,-,ASSQVPGQGVREQY
TRBV29-1,TRBJ2-7,few,SVGQGAVRALDEQY
TRBV3-1,TRBJ1-1,many,ASSQDSRGQTEAF
TRBV5-5,TRBJ2-3,-,ASSLERRSSTDTQY
TRBV4-3,TRBJ1-4,few,ASSQVAAGNRPGLF
TRBV28,TRBJ2-3,few,ASSSRSGPPSTDTQY
TRBV28,TRBJ2-3,-,ASSPSIGDTQY
TRBV6-1,TRBJ2-6,-,ASRLAGSSGANVLT
TRBV27,TRBJ2-7,-,ASSSVGAGISYEQY
TRBV7-8,TRBJ1-5,-,ASSFSGQSNQPQH
TRBV12-3/TRBV12-4,TRBJ2-2,-,ASSFIKHTGELF
TRBV19,TRBJ2-7,few,ASSILFSYEQY
TRBV28,TRBJ2-7,-,ASTQPRGPYEQY
TRBV5-1,TRBJ2-5,-,ASSLDKRYQETQY
TRBV20-1,TRBJ2-7,few,SAPKRLAGYEQY
TRBV15,TRBJ2-3,few,ATSRVLAGDGDTQY
TRBV12-3/TRBV12-4,TRBJ1-1,few,ASSRQINTEAF
TRBV3-1,TRBJ2-5,-,ASSRFVGETQY
TRBV5-1,TRBJ2-1,-,ASSFDRNYNEQF
TRBV20-1,TRBJ2-7,few,SARARTGASEQY
TRBV20-1,TRBJ2-7,few,SATADSLGYEQY
TRBV4-2,TRBJ2-3,few,ASSQHRLGDTQY
TRBV30,TRBJ1-2,-,AWRRGAYGYT
TRBV12-3/TRBV12-4,TRBJ2-6,many,ASRSTGIPGGANVLT
TRBV20-1,TRBJ2-1,few,SGGQASGAYNEQF
TRBV18,TRBJ2-1,-,ASSLRTSGRGVNEQF